The 12 T cell receptor beta chains below all came from one sample that was sequenced in a study of Tregs in tolerant kidney transplant recipients. Generated by immunoSEQ multiplex PCR, the TCRdb table keeps only in-frame clones and is missing some. The table includes about 240,000 clones, about 80% detected once. Input material: CD4+ T cells from blood. All receptors come from a human donor in good health.

The rearrangement uses TRBV20-1 and TRBJ1-2; D may be TRBD1 (5 bases). Germline V gene lookup returns CDR1 DFQATT and CDR2 SNEGSKA (reference sequence). This CDR3 comprises 11 residues. The germline V and J ends were trimmed by 6 bases and 8 bases, with 13 bases remaining between them. CDR3 DNA: TGCAGTGCGAGGGGCCCAGGAGGCTACACCTTC. Its protein is CSARGPGGYTF.

This chain connects TRBV6-5 to TRBJ1-5, with 7 bases matching TRBD1. The J segment lost 0 bases and the V segment lost 5 bases, leaving 1 base of the junction unmatched. CDR1 is MNHEY, CDR2 SVGAGI, per germline. This CDR3 contains 14 residues. CDR3 nucleotides: TGTGCCAGCAGTGCAGGGGGTAGCAATCAGCCCCAGCATTTT. This codes for CASSAGGSNQPQHF.

CDR3 region: CASQTIGGGYEQYF. The CDR3 coding sequence is TGTGCAAGCCAAACGATTGGAGGCGGGTACGAGCAGTACTTC. The V gene is TRBV6-1, the J gene TRBJ2-7; D is possibly TRBD2 (5 bases). CDR3 size: 14 residues. Germline CDR1 MNHNS, CDR2 SASEGT.

The rearrangement uses TRBV7-3 and TRBJ1-1; no reliable D call. There are 14 residues in the CDR3. Trimming took off 2 bases at V and 1 base at J, with 8 bases between the two ends. The germline CDR1 and CDR2 sequences are SGHTA and FQGTGA. CDR3 coding DNA: TGTGCCAGCAGCTTACAGTGGCGGAACACTGAAGCTTTCTTT. It specifies CASSLQWRNTEAFF.

V is TRBV9 and J is TRBJ2-2, with D perhaps assigned TRBD1 or TRBD2 (6 bases each). Trimming stripped 6 bases from V and 4 bases from J, with 16 bases between. Germline V gene data show CDR1 as SGDLS and CDR2 as YYNGEE. The CDR3 has 15 amino acids. DNA of the CDR3: TGTGCCAGCACGCTAAGGACAGCGGGCACCGGGGAGCTGTTTTTT. Translating gives CASTLRTAGTGELFF. Based on the CDR3 plus reference TRBV9 and TRBJ2-2, the full variable domain is DSGVTQTPKHLITATGQRVTLRCSPRSGDLSVYWYQQSLDQGLQFLIQYYNGEERAKGNILERFSAQQFPDLHSELNLSSLELGDSALYFCASTLRTAGTGELFFGEGSRLTVL.

The chain joins TRBV18 to TRBJ2-7; the D is unclear. V dropped 3 bases and J dropped 0 bases, with 12 bases sitting between them. This CDR3 has 15 residues. Germline values: CDR1 KGHSH, CDR2 LQKENI. The CDR3 DNA is TGTGCCAGCTCACCGGTCCAGGTTAGCTCCTACGAGCAGTACTTC. Translating gives CASSPVQVSSYEQYF.

This rearrangement joins TRBV23-1 to TRBJ1-2; a weak D match, TRBD1 (5 bases). TRBV23-1 is an ORF; its function is uncertain. This CDR3 has 16 residues. The ends were cut back, 0 bases at V and 2 bases at J, with 13 bases in the middle. The CDR3 spells CASSQSYRRGNYGYTF. The CDR3 region has the DNA TGCGCCAGCAGTCAATCGTACAGGCGGGGCAACTATGGCTACACCTTC.

The chain employs TRBV6-4 and TRBJ1-1, with TRBD1 matching over 8 bases. The CDR3 has 15 residues. J was trimmed by 6 bases and V by 3 bases; bases with no gene match: 9. Germline lookup yields CDR1 MRHNA and CDR2 SNTAGT. As DNA, the CDR3 is TGTGCCAGCAGTGAATTAGGCAGGGGGCTCTCTGAAGCTTTCTTT. Protein product: CASSELGRGLSEAFF.

The V gene is TRBV10-1, the J gene TRBJ2-1, with 9 bases lining up with TRBD2. This CDR3 comprises 16 residues. V was clipped by 0 bases and J by 7 bases; unmatched bases: 7. Germline V gene sequence: CDR1 WNHNN, CDR2 SYGVQD (reference sequence). The CDR3 DNA follows: TGCGCCAGCAGTGAGTCGAATAGCGGGAGACAGAATGAGCAGTTCTTC. Translation gives CASSESNSGRQNEQFF.

V and J are TRBV7-3 and TRBJ2-7, with 11 nucleotides matching TRBD2. Trimming took 5 bases from V and 3 from J; bases not matched to a gene: 6. CDR1 and CDR2 from the germline V gene are SGHTA and FQGTGA. The CDR3 has 15 residues. The CDR3 region has the DNA TGTGCCAGCAGCCCCGGACTAGCGGGCATCTACGAGCAGTACTTC. This gives the protein CASSPGLAGIYEQYF. Full variable domain (remainder filled in from reference TRBV7-3 and TRBJ2-7): GAGVSQTPSNKVTEKGKYVELRCDPISGHTALYWYRQSLGQGPEFLIYFQGTGAADDSGLPNDRFFAVRPEGSVSTLKIQRTERGDSAVYLCASSPGLAGIYEQYFGPGTRLTVT.

The chain employs TRBV21-1 and TRBJ2-3; the table's D call, TRBD2, has no DNA check behind it. TRBV21-1 is assigned pseudogene status. The CDR3 extends over 14 amino acids. Here the CDR3 DNA reads TGTGCCAGCAGCAAAGCGAAACGCGCAGATACGCAGTATTTT. Its protein product is CASSKAKRADTQYF.

The chain is built from TRBV5-4 and TRBJ1-4; perhaps TRBD1 as D (5 bases). In germline, CDR1 is SGHNT, CDR2 YYREEE (reference sequence). The CDR3 spans 15 residues. V was cut by 4 bases and J by 3 bases, with 13 bases left in between. The CDR3 is CASSAKDNANEKLFF. The DNA of the CDR3 is TGTGCCAGCAGCGCTAAGGACAACGCTAATGAAAAACTGTTTTTT.